The 30 T cell receptor beta chains below come from one sample, sequenced in a study of cytomegalovirus exposure and HLA in healthy donors. PCR employed 60 Vbeta and 13 Jbeta primers. TCRdb's copy holds only in-frame clones and misses some; the assay was immunoSEQ multiplex PCR. The profile covers approximately 150,000 clones, with 84% appearing a single time and around 0.93% taken by the ten largest. Sequencing input: PBMCs. The receptor source for this set is a young man in good health and CMV-seronegative.

J is TRBJ2-3 and V is TRBV5-1; maybe TRBD2 (5 bases). The germline V gene encodes CDR1 SGHRS and CDR2 YFSETQ. The germline V and J ends were trimmed by 5 bases and 0 bases, with 16 bases remaining between them. The CDR3 extends over 16 amino acids. The DNA for the CDR3 is TGCGCCAGCAGGCGGCCGGACTTTTCTAGCACAGATACGCAGTATTTT. This encodes CASRRPDFSSTDTQYF.

J is TRBJ1-6 and V is TRBV6-6, with no clear D. This CDR3 has 13 residues. CDR1 is MNHNY, CDR2 SVGAGI, per germline (reference sequence). The ends were cut back, 7 bases at V and 10 bases at J, with 14 bases in the middle. The CDR3 DNA reads as TGTGCCAGCATCGGAGGGTACGGCTCACCCCTCCACTTT. It encodes CASIGGYGSPLHF.

The V call is TRBV7-3, the J call TRBJ1-3, with TRBD1 matching 7 bases. Germline V gene lookup returns CDR1 SGHTA and CDR2 FQGTGA. The V segment lost 5 bases and the J segment 2 bases; nucleotides outside the gene matches: 9. The CDR3 length is 16 residues. The CDR3 is CASSPRGQGAGNTIYF. The CDR3 bases are TGTGCCAGCAGCCCAAGGGGGCAGGGGGCTGGAAACACCATATATTTT.

The V gene is TRBV5-4, the J gene TRBJ2-1; tentatively, D is TRBD2 (6 bases). CDR1 and CDR2 (germline): SGHNT, YYREEE (reference sequence). The CDR3 covers 14 residues. Trimming pared 4 bases from V and 5 bases from J, leaving 13 bases between. CDR3 in amino acids: CASSQPGGHNEQFF. CDR3 sequence (DNA): TGTGCCAGCAGCCAGCCCGGGGGACACAATGAGCAGTTCTTC. Drawing the rest from reference TRBV5-4 and TRBJ2-1, the complete variable domain is ETGVTQSPTHLIKTRGQQVTLRCSSQSGHNTVSWYQQALGQGPQFIFQYYREEENGRGNFPPRFSGLQFPNYSSELNVNALELDDSALYLCASSQPGGHNEQFFGPGTRLTVL.

The chain uses TRBV7-2 and TRBJ2-3, with TRBD2 identical over 10 bases. Unmatched junction bases numbered 11, after V lost 1 base and J lost 1 base. The length of the CDR3 is 19 residues. CDR1 SGHTA and CDR2 FQGNSA come from the germline V gene. CDR3 residues: CASSLVGERGGFGTDTQYF. The CDR3 DNA reads as TGTGCCAGCAGCTTAGTCGGCGAGCGGGGGGGCTTCGGCACAGATACGCAGTATTTT.

This sequence joins TRBV19 and TRBJ2-2, with TRBD2 identical over 8 bases. Germline CDR1 and CDR2: LNHDA and SQIVND (reference sequence). V shed 3 bases and J 2 bases; nucleotides not matched to a gene: 8. This CDR3 contains 17 residues. The CDR3, as DNA: TGTGCCAGTAGTATTGGTGCAGCGGGGGCAAACACCGGGGAGCTGTTTTTT. Its translation: CASSIGAAGANTGELFF.

In DNA, the CDR3 is TGTGCCAGCAGTGACGATCCCCGCAGTCTAGCCAAAAACATTCAGTACTTC. Encoded protein: CASSDDPRSLAKNIQYF. V gene TRBV6-4 combines with J gene TRBJ2-4; D call uncertain. V was trimmed by 2 bases and J by 0 bases, leaving 14 bases between them. CDR1 is MRHNA, CDR2 SNTAGT, per germline. This CDR3 has 17 amino acids.

CDR3 amino acids: CASRPGQGSSGAYEQYF. CDR3 nucleotides: TGTGCCAGCAGGCCGGGACAGGGGTCAAGCGGGGCCTACGAGCAGTACTTC. The chain employs TRBV2 and TRBJ2-7; 10 nucleotides align to TRBD1. Germline V gene lookup returns CDR1 SNHLY and CDR2 FYNNEI. After removal of 6 bases from V and 2 bases from J, the junction contained 13 bases not matched to a gene. CDR3 length equals 17 residues.

This chain joins TRBV5-1 and TRBJ2-3; TRBD2 agrees at 8 bases. CDR3 length: 16 amino acids. Losses at the gene ends were 2 bases for V and 1 base for J; bases not matched to a gene: 6. Germline V gives CDR1 SGHRS, CDR2 YFSETQ. This chain's CDR3 is CASSFEPGGGTDTQYF. In nucleotides, the CDR3 is TGCGCCAGCAGCTTTGAACCGGGGGGGGGCACAGATACGCAGTATTTT.

The chain has TRBV6-1 and TRBJ1-3; TRBD1 might be the D (5 bases). This CDR3 is 15 amino acids long. Germline V gene lookup returns CDR1 MNHNS and CDR2 SASEGT. V shed 4 bases and J shed 3 bases, with 13 bases lying between them. CDR3 residues: CASSVGPGYGNTIYF. CDR3 nucleotides: TGTGCCAGCAGTGTAGGGCCAGGGTATGGAAACACCATATATTTT.

The rearrangement joins TRBV30 to TRBJ1-1; D possibly corresponds to TRBD1 (5 bases). This CDR3 region has 12 residues. Germline-derived CDR1 and CDR2 are GTSNPN and SVGIG (reference sequence). V shed 4 bases and J shed 0 bases, with 6 bases lying between them. The CDR3: CAWTGMNTEAFF. CDR3 DNA sequence: TGTGCCTGGACAGGGATGAACACTGAAGCTTTCTTT. Full variable domain (rest looked up from reference TRBV30 and TRBJ1-1): SQTIHQWPATLVQPVGSPLSLECTVEGTSNPNLYWYRQAAGRGLQLLFYSVGIGQISSEVPQNLSASRPQDRQFILSSKKLLLSDSGFYLCAWTGMNTEAFFGQGTRLTVV.

The rearrangement joins TRBV18 to TRBJ2-5; D might be TRBD1 (5 bases). The length of the CDR3 is 15 residues. V was trimmed by 3 bases and J by 3 bases, leaving 14 bases between them. Germline V gene sequence: CDR1 KGHSH, CDR2 LQKENI. This CDR3 is CASSPKFREEETQYF. The CDR3 coding sequence is TGTGCCAGCTCACCCAAATTCAGGGAAGAAGAGACCCAGTACTTC.

J is TRBJ1-2 and V is TRBV4-2; 9 bases are a match to TRBD1. V was pared by 1 base and J by 8 bases, with 5 bases of the junction left unmatched. Germline assignment: CDR1 LGHNA and CDR2 YNFKEQ. The CDR3 has 14 amino acids. The DNA for the CDR3 is TGTGCCAGCAGCCAAGCCCGGGACAGGGAAGGCTACACCTTC. It codes for CASSQARDREGYTF.

V is TRBV10-3 and J is TRBJ2-7, with 12 bases matching TRBD2. Germline CDR1 ENHRY, CDR2 SYGVKD. CDR3 size: 14 residues. V lost 5 bases to trimming and J lost 4 bases; unmatched junction nucleotides: 3. The CDR3 spells CAISKTSGSYEQYF. Here the CDR3 DNA reads TGTGCCATCAGTAAGACTAGCGGGAGTTACGAGCAGTACTTC.

The chain has TRBV30 and TRBJ2-3; TRBD1 matches at 8 bases. The V gene's germline CDR1 is GTSNPN and CDR2 SVGIG (reference sequence). The CDR3 extends over 14 amino acids. V shed 6 bases and J 5 bases; nucleotides not matched to a gene: 10. The CDR3 nucleotides read TGTGCCTGTTGGTTCAGGGGGCAGTTAGATACGCAGTATTTT. It is translated as CACWFRGQLDTQYF. Full variable domain (outside the CDR3, taken from reference TRBV30 and TRBJ2-3): SQTIHQWPATLVQPVGSPLSLECTVEGTSNPNLYWYRQAAGRGLQLLFYSVGIGQISSEVPQNLSASRPQDRQFILSSKKLLLSDSGFYLCACWFRGQLDTQYFGPGTRLTVL.

The chain recombines TRBV9 with TRBJ2-7, with 12 bases identical to TRBD1. Germline CDR1 is SGDLS and CDR2 is YYNGEE. The CDR3 loop spans 15 amino acids. The junction had 12 bases not matched to a gene; V was cut back by 7 bases and J by 7 bases. CDR3 nucleotide sequence: TGTGCCAGCGGGACAGGGGGCTTCCCCCGTGGAGAGCAGTACTTC. This translates into CASGTGGFPRGEQYF. Complete variable domain (other parts from reference TRBV9 and TRBJ2-7): DSGVTQTPKHLITATGQRVTLRCSPRSGDLSVYWYQQSLDQGLQFLIQYYNGEERAKGNILERFSAQQFPDLHSELNLSSLELGDSALYFCASGTGGFPRGEQYFGPGTRLTVT.

This clone has just one count. The chain couples TRBV9 to TRBJ2-3; perhaps TRBD1 as D (5 bases). V shed 1 base and J shed 4 bases, with 16 bases lying between them. Looked up from germline, CDR1 is SGDLS and CDR2 is YYNGEE. This CDR3 is built from 16 residues. Here the CDR3 reads CASSVTQGSLADTQYF. CDR3 DNA: TGTGCCAGCAGCGTAACTCAGGGAAGTTTGGCAGATACGCAGTATTTT.

The chain couples TRBV28 to TRBJ1-4; D is perhaps TRBD1 (5 bases). The germline V and J ends were trimmed by 5 bases and 5 bases, with 21 bases remaining between them. Looked up from germline, CDR1 is MDHEN and CDR2 is SYDVKM. The CDR3 contains 17 residues. The CDR3 loop is CASSTFGRARGNEKLFF. Here the CDR3 DNA reads TGTGCCAGCAGTACTTTCGGCAGGGCCCGGGGGAATGAAAAACTGTTTTTT.

CDR3: CASSPTTGGNTEAFF. In nucleotides, the CDR3 is TGTGCCAGCAGCCCCACGACGGGGGGAAACACTGAAGCTTTCTTT. The chain combines TRBV4-2 with TRBJ1-1; D possibly corresponds to TRBD1 (5 bases). V was clipped by 4 bases and J by 2 bases, with 14 bases between them. The CDR3 covers 15 residues. CDR1 is LGHNA and CDR2 is YNFKEQ in the germline V gene.

The chain has TRBV5-1 and TRBJ1-5, with 7 bases lining up with TRBD1. This CDR3 region has 19 residues. The germline V gene encodes CDR1 SGHRS and CDR2 YFSETQ. Trimming cost V 1 base and J 8 bases; bases outside gene matches: 21. Here the CDR3 DNA reads TGCGCCAGCAGCTTGCGAGGGCCCGGCGGGACAGAGACTGTGGAGCCCCAGCATTTT. Residues: CASSLRGPGGTETVEPQHF.

The chain employs TRBV27 and TRBJ2-3; 7 nucleotides line up with TRBD1. Germline loops: CDR1 MNHEY, CDR2 SMNVEV (reference sequence). This CDR3 comprises 17 residues. The V and J ends lost 5 bases and 2 bases, in that order; junction bases with no gene match: 13. CDR3 coding DNA: TGTGCCAGCAGTAGGGGGCCCCGGGACCAACACACAGATACGCAGTATTTT. This sequence encodes CASSRGPRDQHTDTQYF.

V is TRBV9 and J is TRBJ1-4; 8 bases match TRBD1. There are 15 residues in the CDR3. CDR1 SGDLS and CDR2 YYNGEE come from the germline V gene. Trimming took 1 base from V and 7 from J; bases not matched to a gene: 6. The CDR3 nucleotides are TGTGCCAGCAGCGTACCGACAGGGGCGGGTGAAAAACTGTTTTTT. It codes for CASSVPTGAGEKLFF.

This clone was picked up one time. The V gene is TRBV4-1, the J gene TRBJ2-7, with D tentatively TRBD1 (6 bases). The CDR3 covers 15 residues. V gave up 3 bases and J gave up 3 bases, with 15 bases separating them. Germline V gene lookup returns CDR1 MGHRA and CDR2 YSYEKL. The DNA for the CDR3 is TGCGCCAGCAGCCAGACTGGGGGCGGTGTCTACGAGCAGTACTTC. Amino acids: CASSQTGGGVYEQYF.

The chain is built from TRBV29-1 and TRBJ1-1, with D maybe TRBD1 (5 bases). The CDR3 contains 15 residues. Germline V gives CDR1 SQVTM, CDR2 ANQGSEA. Trimming took off 3 bases at V and 5 bases at J, with 19 bases between the two ends. The CDR3 DNA sequence: TGCAGCGTTGATGAGGGAGGGGAAGGAGGGACTGAAGCTTTCTTT. This codes for CSVDEGGEGGTEAFF.

The V call is TRBV18, the J call TRBJ2-7; D not resolved. From germline, CDR1 is KGHSH and CDR2 LQKENI. The CDR3 is 16 residues long. V was trimmed by 1 base and J by 7 bases, leaving 20 bases between them. The CDR3 nucleotides are TGTGCCAGCTCACCACTCGCCGCCCTGGCAATCGGGGAGCAGTACTTC. Its translation is CASSPLAALAIGEQYF.

The chain combines TRBV2 with TRBJ2-5; 9 positions match TRBD1. Losses at the gene ends were 6 bases for V and 2 bases for J; bases not matched to a gene: 4. Germline CDR1 and CDR2: SNHLY and FYNNEI. The CDR3 sequence is 14 residues long. Here the CDR3 reads CASRGTGNQETQYF. Written as DNA, the CDR3 is TGTGCCAGCAGAGGGACAGGGAATCAAGAGACCCAGTACTTC. Full variable domain (rest looked up from reference TRBV2 and TRBJ2-5): EPEVTQTPSHQVTQMGQEVILRCVPISNHLYFYWYRQILGQKVEFLVSFYNNEISEKSEIFDDQFSVERPDGSNFTLKIRSTKLEDSAMYFCASRGTGNQETQYFGPGTRLLVL.

The chain uses TRBV11-2 and TRBJ1-1; 7 bases are shared with TRBD1. The CDR3 is made up of 14 amino acids. CDR1 SGHAT and CDR2 FQNNGV come from the germline V gene. Unmatched junction bases numbered 7, after V lost 4 bases and J lost 5 bases. The CDR3 DNA is TGTGCCAGCAGCTGGGCAGGGGGAAGTACTGAAGCTTTCTTT. Protein sequence: CASSWAGGSTEAFF.

This clone was seen a few times. The rearrangement uses TRBV4-3 and TRBJ2-3; 13 nucleotides line up with TRBD2. This CDR3 has 16 amino acids. V shed 4 bases, J shed 2 bases, and the junction held 3 bases outside the gene matches. Germline V gene sequence: CDR1 LGHNA, CDR2 YSLEER. The CDR3 is CASSLGTSGVTDTQYF. Here the CDR3 DNA reads TGCGCCAGCAGCCTAGGGACTAGCGGGGTCACAGATACGCAGTATTTT.

This chain links TRBV7-2 with TRBJ1-5; perhaps TRBD1 as D (5 bases). Germline V lookup: CDR1 SGHTA, CDR2 FQGNSA. This CDR3 has 15 amino acids. V was shortened by 5 bases and J by 6 bases, with 17 bases between the two germline ends. For the CDR3, the DNA is TGTGCCAGCAGCCCGAGCGGGGGGATCACTCAGCCCCAGCATTTT. It is translated as CASSPSGGITQPQHF. Combining the CDR3 with reference TRBV7-2 and TRBJ1-5 gives the whole variable domain GAGVSQSPSNKVTEKGKDVELRCDPISGHTALYWYRQSLGQGLEFLIYFQGNSAPDKSGLPSDRFSAERTGGSVSTLTIQRTQQEDSAVYLCASSPSGGITQPQHFGDGTRLSIL.

The chain joins TRBV4-1 to TRBJ1-4, with D perhaps TRBD1 (6 bases). V lost 8 bases and J lost 3, with 16 bases in between. Per the germline V gene, CDR1 is MGHRA and CDR2 is YSYEKL. CDR3 length equals 15 residues. CDR3 region: CASAWGQRANEKLFF. The CDR3 DNA follows: TGCGCCAGCGCCTGGGGGCAAAGGGCTAATGAAAAACTGTTTTTT.